Below, 21 T cell receptor beta chains from the same sample are listed, as sequenced in a study of stem cell transplantation in POMP-related autoinflammatory disease. Libraries were prepared by immunoSEQ multiplex PCR; TCRdb keeps only in-frame clonotypes and omits some of them. The repertoire holds about 8,600 clones, with 88% as singletons. Here the sequenced sample was CD8+ T cells from PBMCs, taken after stem cell transplantation. The receptor source for this set is a human patient with POMP-related autoinflammation and immune dysregulation (PRAID). Some T cells may have originated in the graft donor.

V and J are TRBV5-1 and TRBJ1-1; D gene unclear. The germline V gene has CDR1 SGHRS and CDR2 YFSETQ. This CDR3 is 13 amino acids long. Trimming took 4 bases from V and 3 from J, leaving 10 bases between them. CDR3 in DNA: TGCGCCAGCAGCCTAGACCCCTACACTGAAGCTTTCTTT. Protein: CASSLDPYTEAFF.

This chain joins TRBV19 and TRBJ2-7; the match to TRBD2 covers 10 bases. V was clipped by 8 bases and J by 3 bases; unmatched bases: 7. Germline V gives CDR1 LNHDA, CDR2 SQIVND (reference sequence). The CDR3 is made up of 14 amino acids. The CDR3 DNA reads as TGTGCCAGTTCGCGAATAGCGGGAGGCTACGAGCAGTACTTC. It encodes CASSRIAGGYEQYF.

The chain is built from TRBV13 and TRBJ2-3, with 11 bases identical to TRBD2. Germline values: CDR1 PRHDT, CDR2 FYEKMQ (reference sequence). Trimming cost V 5 bases and J 6 bases; bases outside gene matches: 16. The CDR3 sequence is 18 residues long. The CDR3 DNA is TGTGCCAGCAGCCCCCCCTTCCGGGGACTAGCGGTGCCGGATACGCAGTATTTT. Amino acids: CASSPPFRGLAVPDTQYF. The full variable domain, completed using reference TRBV13 and TRBJ2-3, is AAGVIQSPRHLIKEKRETATLKCYPIPRHDTVYWYQQGPGQDPQFLISFYEKMQSDKGSIPDRFSAQQFSDYHSELNMSSLELGDSALYFCASSPPFRGLAVPDTQYFGPGTRLTVL.

The chain couples TRBV6-5 to TRBJ1-6, with 8 bases aligning to TRBD1. CDR1 MNHEY and CDR2 SVGAGI come from the germline V gene. The CDR3 covers 14 residues. V lost 6 bases, J lost 9 bases, and 7 bases stayed unmatched. DNA of the CDR3: TGTGCCAGCAGCTGGGACAGGTTAGGTTCACCCCTCCACTTT. As protein: CASSWDRLGSPLHF.

The V and J genes are TRBV11-2 and TRBJ2-3, with D perhaps TRBD1 or TRBD2 (5 bases each). V lost 4 bases to trimming and J lost 0 bases, with 11 bases between them. There are 15 residues in the CDR3. Germline V gene lookup returns CDR1 SGHAT and CDR2 FQNNGV. The CDR3 reads CASSWGGLSTDTQYF. Here the CDR3 DNA reads TGTGCCAGCAGCTGGGGCGGGCTCAGCACAGATACGCAGTATTTT.

The V and J genes are TRBV7-9 and TRBJ2-2; unclear D gene. The ends were cut back, 2 bases at V and 11 bases at J, with 6 bases in the middle. The CDR3 covers 11 residues. Germline V gene data show CDR1 as SEHNR and CDR2 as FQNEAQ (reference sequence). Here the CDR3 DNA reads TGTGCCAGCAGCTTAAGACCCGAGCTGTTTTTT. Amino acid sequence: CASSLRPELFF.

The table lists this clone with a count of one. The J gene is TRBJ2-5, the V gene TRBV28; D is unresolved. There are 13 residues in the CDR3. Deletions cut 6 bases from V and 2 bases from J, with 10 bases between. The germline CDR1 and CDR2 sequences are MDHEN and SYDVKM. The CDR3 bases are TGTGCCAGCAGGCGCCTTGGGCAAGAGACCCAGTACTTC. Amino acid sequence: CASRRLGQETQYF.

This clone was recorded only once. This chain uses TRBV13 with TRBJ2-1; maybe TRBD1 (5 bases). Germline V lookup: CDR1 PRHDT, CDR2 FYEKMQ (reference sequence). V was shortened by 5 bases and J by 3 bases, with 14 bases between the two germline ends. The CDR3 consists of 15 residues. As DNA, the CDR3 is TGTGCCAGCAGCCTCCAGGGAAGGAACTACAATGAGCAGTTCTTC. Residues: CASSLQGRNYNEQFF.

CDR3 amino acids: CASDREGGTEAFF. CDR3 DNA sequence: TGTGCCAGCGACAGGGAGGGAGGGACTGAAGCTTTCTTT. The chain uses TRBV2 and TRBJ1-1, with 7 bases aligning to TRBD1. Germline values: CDR1 SNHLY, CDR2 FYNNEI. The V gene end was trimmed by 8 bases and the J gene end by 5 bases; junction bases not matched to a gene: 8. The CDR3 runs to 13 residues.

V and J are TRBV27 and TRBJ2-2; tentatively, D is TRBD1 (6 bases). Trimming left V 5 bases short and J 0 bases short, with 16 bases between. The V gene's germline CDR1 is MNHEY and CDR2 SMNVEV (reference sequence). The length of the CDR3 is 17 residues. The CDR3: CASSPTSYRANTGELFF. DNA of the CDR3: TGTGCCAGCAGTCCCACCAGTTACAGGGCGAACACCGGGGAGCTGTTTTTT.

The rearrangement links TRBV14 to TRBJ2-1; D ambiguous. Trimming removed 1 base at V and 9 bases at J, with 10 bases between. Germline CDR1 is SGHDN and CDR2 is FVKESK. The CDR3 runs to 13 residues. CDR3 in amino acids: CASSQVSSVEQFF. CDR3 in DNA: TGTGCCAGCAGCCAAGTCTCGTCAGTTGAGCAGTTCTTC.

This clone appeared a single time. This chain connects TRBV5-6 to TRBJ2-5; 8 bases map to TRBD1. The CDR3 contains 14 residues. J lost 9 bases, V lost 3 bases, and 10 bases had no gene match. Germline V gene sequence: CDR1 SGHDT, CDR2 YYEEEE. The CDR3 sequence is CASSWTGRPGAQYF. CDR3 DNA sequence: TGTGCCAGCAGCTGGACAGGGCGCCCGGGGGCCCAGTACTTC.

V gene TRBV9 combines with J gene TRBJ2-3, with a weak D call TRBD1 (6 bases). This CDR3 contains 15 residues. Germline CDR1 and CDR2: SGDLS and YYNGEE. V was clipped by 0 bases and J by 4 bases, with 12 bases between them. For the CDR3, the DNA is TGTGCCAGCAGCGTAGAGGGGGAGAGCCCAGATACGCAGTATTTT. This sequence encodes CASSVEGESPDTQYF.

This chain links TRBV11-2 with TRBJ2-1; weak D call: TRBD2 (6 bases). Germline-derived CDR1 and CDR2 are SGHAT and FQNNGV. This CDR3 is built from 14 residues. The V and J ends lost 4 bases and 9 bases respectively, with 16 bases between them. The CDR3 bases are TGTGCCAGCAGCTCACCTTTGGGGCGGGGTGAGCAGTTCTTC. Protein: CASSSPLGRGEQFF.

This clone was observed a single time. The rearrangement uses TRBV12-3 or TRBV12-4 and TRBJ1-1; D gene uncertain. Trimming pared 5 bases from V and 7 bases from J, leaving 8 bases between. The CDR3 is 11 amino acids. The CDR3 DNA sequence: TGTGCCAGCAGTACGACTCATGAAGCTTTCTTT. It is translated as CASSTTHEAFF.

Concerning this clone: The junction does not match germline at one end; this may be a read error. The chain couples TRBV11-2 to TRBJ2-2, with D unresolved. Germline values: CDR1 SGHAT, CDR2 FQNNGV. The CDR3 is 11 residues long. In nucleotides, the CDR3 is TGTGCCAGCACCTTAACCGGGGAGCTGTTTTTT. Protein product: CASTLTGELFF.

The chain employs TRBV10-2 and TRBJ1-5; no clear D. Trimming took off 0 bases at V and 1 base at J, with 4 bases between the two ends. The germline V gene has CDR1 WSHSY and CDR2 SAAADI. The length of the CDR3 is 14 residues. The CDR3 loop reads CASSESDSNQPQHF. The CDR3 DNA sequence: TGCGCCAGCAGTGAGTCGGACAGCAATCAGCCCCAGCATTTT.

The CDR3 spells CASSQGPTGAFEETQYF. For the CDR3, the DNA is TGCGCCAGCAGCCAAGGCCCGACAGGGGCGTTCGAAGAGACCCAGTACTTC. The rearrangement links TRBV4-1 to TRBJ2-5; 8 bases match TRBD1. Germline CDR1 reads MGHRA; CDR2 reads YSYEKL. The CDR3 is 17 residues long. Germline trimming cut 1 base from V and 3 bases from J; bases unmatched to any gene: 10.

The V call is TRBV12-3 or TRBV12-4, the J call TRBJ1-1; D is ambiguous. V was cut by 6 bases and J by 0 bases, with 8 bases left in between. The CDR3 contains 13 residues. This chain's CDR3 is CASRIYMNTEAFF. The CDR3 DNA is TGTGCCAGCAGGATTTACATGAACACTGAAGCTTTCTTT.

The chain joins TRBV27 to TRBJ2-1; either TRBD1 or TRBD2 may supply D (5 bases each). Germline-derived CDR1 and CDR2 are MNHEY and SMNVEV (reference sequence). There are 18 residues in the CDR3. With 2 bases removed from V and 3 bases from J, the gap between germline ends came to 20 bases. The CDR3 sequence: CASSLGGELISIYNEQFF. The CDR3, as DNA: TGTGCCAGCAGTTTAGGGGGAGAGCTTATATCTATCTACAATGAGCAGTTCTTC.

The rearrangement uses TRBV11-2 and TRBJ2-2; weak D call: TRBD2 (5 bases). CDR3 length: 14 amino acids. Germline CDR1 is SGHAT and CDR2 is FQNNGV. Deletions cut 6 bases from V and 6 bases from J, with 14 bases between. CDR3 bases: TGTGCCAGCAGACTACGGGGTCTCGCCGGGGAGCTGTTTTTT. Protein product: CASRLRGLAGELFF.